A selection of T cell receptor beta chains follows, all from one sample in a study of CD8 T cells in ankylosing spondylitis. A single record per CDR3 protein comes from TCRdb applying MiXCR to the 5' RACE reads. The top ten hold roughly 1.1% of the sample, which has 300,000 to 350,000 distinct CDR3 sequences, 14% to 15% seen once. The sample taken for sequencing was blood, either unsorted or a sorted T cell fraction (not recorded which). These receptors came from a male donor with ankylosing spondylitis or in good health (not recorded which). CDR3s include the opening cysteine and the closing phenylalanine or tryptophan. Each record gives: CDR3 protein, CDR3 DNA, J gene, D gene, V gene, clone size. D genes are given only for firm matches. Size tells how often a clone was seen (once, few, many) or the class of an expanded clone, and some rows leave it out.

CDR3aa: CASSPTLEGGTDTQYF
CDR3nt: TGTGCCAGCAGTCCTACACTAGAGGGAGGAACAGATACGCAGTATTTT
j_gene: TRBJ2-3
d_gene: .
v_gene: TRBV11-1
abundance: .

CDR3aa: CASSVVIQGANEQFF
CDR3nt: TGTGCCAGCAGCGTAGTGATACAGGGGGCCAATGAGCAGTTCTTC
j_gene: TRBJ2-1
d_gene: TRBD1
v_gene: TRBV9
abundance: few

CDR3aa: CSGRGQDAYGYTF
CDR3nt: TGCAGCGGGAGGGGACAGGACGCCTATGGCTACACCTTC
j_gene: TRBJ1-2
d_gene: TRBD1
v_gene: TRBV29-1
abundance: .

CDR3aa: CASSLKGESQPQHF
CDR3nt: TGTGCCAGCAGTTTAAAAGGGGAGAGTCAGCCCCAGCATTTT
j_gene: TRBJ1-5
d_gene: .
v_gene: TRBV12-3/TRBV12-4
abundance: few

CDR3aa: CASRVRGYGYTF
CDR3nt: TGTGCCAGCAGGGTACGCGGCTATGGCTACACCTTC
j_gene: TRBJ1-2
d_gene: .
v_gene: TRBV12-3/TRBV12-4
abundance: many

CDR3aa: CASTPGGANTGELFF
CDR3nt: TGTGCCAGCACCCCAGGGGGGGCTAACACCGGGGAGCTGTTTTTT
j_gene: TRBJ2-2
d_gene: .
v_gene: TRBV7-9
abundance: many

CDR3aa: CASSPRLAGYTDTQYF
CDR3nt: TGTGCCAGCAGTCCTCGACTAGCGGGGTACACAGATACGCAGTATTTT
j_gene: TRBJ2-3
d_gene: TRBD2
v_gene: TRBV25-1
abundance: few

CDR3aa: CSARRRGNSNQPQHF
CDR3nt: TGCAGTGCTAGAAGGAGAGGGAATAGCAATCAGCCCCAGCATTTT
j_gene: TRBJ1-5
d_gene: .
v_gene: TRBV20-1
abundance: many

CDR3aa: CASSFSVEGGTEAFF
CDR3nt: TGTGCCAGCAGTTTCTCAGTGGAGGGAGGAACTGAAGCTTTCTTT
j_gene: TRBJ1-1
d_gene: .
v_gene: TRBV12-3/TRBV12-4
abundance: .

CDR3aa: CASSLPGGLGGEQYF
CDR3nt: TGTGCCAGCAGCTTACCAGGGGGGTTAGGGGGCGAGCAGTACTTC
j_gene: TRBJ2-7
d_gene: .
v_gene: TRBV7-2
abundance: .

CDR3aa: CASRPRGGMNTEAFF
CDR3nt: TGTGCCAGCAGACCCAGGGGAGGCATGAACACTGAAGCTTTCTTT
j_gene: TRBJ1-1
d_gene: .
v_gene: TRBV3-1
abundance: many

CDR3aa: CASSPAGGGYNEQFF
CDR3nt: TGTGCCAGCAGTCCAGCGGGAGGGGGATACAATGAGCAGTTCTTC
j_gene: TRBJ2-1
d_gene: TRBD2
v_gene: TRBV12-3/TRBV12-4
abundance: few

CDR3aa: CASSLAGGFAYEQYF
CDR3nt: TGTGCCAGCAGTTTAGCGGGAGGGTTCGCCTACGAGCAGTACTTC
j_gene: TRBJ2-7
d_gene: TRBD2
v_gene: TRBV12-3/TRBV12-4
abundance: few

CDR3aa: CASSLGGTSGNNEQFF
CDR3nt: TGTGCCAGCAGCTTGGGCGGGACTAGCGGGAACAATGAGCAGTTCTTC
j_gene: TRBJ2-1
d_gene: TRBD2
v_gene: TRBV5-4
abundance: .

CDR3aa: CASSLWENTGELFF
CDR3nt: TGTGCCAGCAGTTTATGGGAAAACACCGGGGAGCTGTTTTTT
j_gene: TRBJ2-2
d_gene: .
v_gene: TRBV12-3/TRBV12-4
abundance: few

CDR3aa: CASSLARAVASGNTGELFF
CDR3nt: TGTGCCAGCAGCTTAGCCCGGGCGGTAGCTAGCGGGAACACCGGGGAGCTGTTTTTT
j_gene: TRBJ2-2
d_gene: TRBD2
v_gene: TRBV7-2
abundance: .

CDR3aa: CAWTWHTNTGELFF
CDR3nt: TGTGCCTGGACCTGGCACACGAACACCGGGGAGCTGTTTTTT
j_gene: TRBJ2-2
d_gene: .
v_gene: TRBV30
abundance: .

CDR3aa: CASSERTANTGELFF
CDR3nt: TGTGCCAGCAGTGAAAGGACCGCGAACACCGGGGAGCTGTTTTTT
j_gene: TRBJ2-2
d_gene: .
v_gene: TRBV2
abundance: many

CDR3aa: CASSASTSPYTGELFF
CDR3nt: TGTGCCAGCAGCGCTAGCACTAGCCCTTACACCGGGGAGCTGTTTTTT
j_gene: TRBJ2-2
d_gene: .
v_gene: TRBV5-6
abundance: many

CDR3aa: CASSLAGPGFGETQYF
CDR3nt: TGCGCCAGCAGCTTGGCTGGACCGGGGTTCGGGGAGACCCAGTACTTC
j_gene: TRBJ2-5
d_gene: .
v_gene: TRBV5-1
abundance: .

CDR3aa: CAISPPAGGYTF
CDR3nt: TGTGCCATCAGCCCCCCGGCGGGGGGCTACACCTTC
j_gene: TRBJ1-2
d_gene: .
v_gene: TRBV10-3
abundance: few

CDR3aa: CASSKQQGFYEQYF
CDR3nt: TGTGCCAGCAGTAAGCAGCAGGGTTTCTACGAGCAGTACTTC
j_gene: TRBJ2-7
d_gene: .
v_gene: TRBV12-3/TRBV12-4
abundance: few

CDR3aa: CTSSPSRIPYEQYF
CDR3nt: TGTACCAGCAGCCCTAGTCGTATCCCCTACGAGCAGTACTTC
j_gene: TRBJ2-7
d_gene: .
v_gene: TRBV3-1
abundance: .

CDR3aa: CASSQDRAVYNEQFF
CDR3nt: TGTGCCAGCAGCCAAGATCGAGCGGTATACAATGAGCAGTTCTTC
j_gene: TRBJ2-1
d_gene: .
v_gene: TRBV4-2
abundance: many

CDR3aa: CSARGTLREREVEASYNEQFF
CDR3nt: TGCAGTGCTAGAGGGACCCTTAGGGAGCGGGAGGTCGAGGCATCCTACAATGAGCAGTTCTTC
j_gene: TRBJ2-1
d_gene: TRBD2
v_gene: TRBV20-1
abundance: few

CDR3aa: CASSQDFLAGLITDTQYF
CDR3nt: TGCGCCAGCAGCCAAGATTTTTTGGCGGGGTTAATTACAGATACGCAGTATTTT
j_gene: TRBJ2-3
d_gene: .
v_gene: TRBV4-1
abundance: .

CDR3aa: CASSPSGATGTQYF
CDR3nt: TGTGCCAGCAGTCCAAGCGGGGCCACGGGTACGCAGTATTTT
j_gene: TRBJ2-3
d_gene: TRBD2
v_gene: TRBV6-1
abundance: once

CDR3aa: CASSQVRDSYNEQFF
CDR3nt: TGCGCCAGCAGCCAGGTCCGGGACAGCTACAATGAGCAGTTCTTC
j_gene: TRBJ2-1
d_gene: TRBD1
v_gene: TRBV4-1
abundance: few

CDR3aa: CASSYSGRVQETQYF
CDR3nt: TGTGCCAGCAGTTACTCGGGACGGGTACAAGAGACCCAGTACTTC
j_gene: TRBJ2-5
d_gene: .
v_gene: TRBV6-5
abundance: .